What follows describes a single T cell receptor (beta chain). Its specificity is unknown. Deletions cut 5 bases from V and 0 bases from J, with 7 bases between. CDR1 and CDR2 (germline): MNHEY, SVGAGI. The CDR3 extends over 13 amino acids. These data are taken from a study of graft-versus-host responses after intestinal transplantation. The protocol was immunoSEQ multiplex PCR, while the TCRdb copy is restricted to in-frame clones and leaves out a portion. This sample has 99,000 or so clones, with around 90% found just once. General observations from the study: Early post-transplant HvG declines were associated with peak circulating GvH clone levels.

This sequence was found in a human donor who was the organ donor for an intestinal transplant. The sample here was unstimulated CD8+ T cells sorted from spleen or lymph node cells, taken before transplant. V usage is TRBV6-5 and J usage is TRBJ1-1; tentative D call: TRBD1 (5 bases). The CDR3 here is CASSPDMNTEAFF. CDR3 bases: TGTGCCAGCAGTCCGGACATGAACACTGAAGCTTTCTTT.